These 12 T cell receptor beta chains came from one sample sequenced in a study of T cells in Graves' hyperthyroidism and ophthalmopathy (dated by TCRdb to about 2019). Libraries were built with multiplex PCR. These reads were obtained on an Illumina HiSeq 2000. The TCR beta CDR3 regions were amplified from RNA transcripts. The TCR CDR3 was subjected to a first round of RT-PCR using the HTBI primer set and the Qiagen OneStep RT-PCR kit. In-frame beta chains were kept once TCRdb had trimmed the public reads at Q25 with fastp and called clones with MiXCR. CDR3 protein duplicates are merged, each entry listing the most common genes and DNA. The sample table holds approximately 690,000 distinct CDR3 sequences, of which around 13% were seen once. The ten largest account for 9.5% to 15% of the sample. The specimen was blood. The receptors were sampled from a woman aged 45-65 years with Graves' ophthalmopathy.

This clonotype was observed at least ten times. The rearrangement joins TRBV27 to TRBJ2-5; no clear D. V shed 6 bases and J shed 5 bases, with 13 bases lying between them. Per germline, CDR1 MNHEY and CDR2 SMNVEV (reference sequence). The CDR3 is 13 residues long. In DNA form, the CDR3 reads TGTGCCAGCAGAATGGGCCCCCTGGAGACCCAGTACTTC. This gives the protein CASRMGPLETQYF.

This rearrangement joins TRBV5-1 to TRBJ2-1, with 11 bases aligning to TRBD2. CDR1 SGHRS and CDR2 YFSETQ come from the germline V gene. The CDR3 is 18 residues long. Trimming at V came to 2 bases and at J to 5 bases, leaving 12 bases not matched to a gene. The CDR3 DNA reads TGCGCCAGCAGCTTCCCGCTGACACTAGCGGGAGTTAACAATGAGCAGTTCTTC. Translating it yields CASSFPLTLAGVNNEQFF.

This clonotype was detected many times. V usage is TRBV4-2 and J usage is TRBJ1-1, with TRBD1 matching over 7 bases. The CDR3 runs 16 residues. Germline-derived CDR1 and CDR2 are LGHNA and YNFKEQ. With V trimmed by 2 bases and J by 1 base, 7 bases remained unmatched. CDR3: CASSQFAGTANTEAFF. The CDR3 DNA follows: TGTGCCAGCAGCCAATTTGCCGGGACAGCGAACACTGAAGCTTTCTTT.

This clonotype appeared many times. The gene calls are TRBV5-1 and TRBJ2-1; D ambiguous. The CDR3 totals 13 residues. The germline V gene encodes CDR1 SGHRS and CDR2 YFSETQ. Trimming left V 1 base short and J 9 bases short, with 11 bases between. The DNA of the CDR3 is TGCGCCAGCAGCTTGACCCCCCGTCGTGAGCAGTTCTTC. Protein product: CASSLTPRREQFF. Supplemented by reference TRBV5-1 and TRBJ2-1, the full variable domain reads KAGVTQTPRYLIKTRGQQVTLSCSPISGHRSVSWYQQTPGQGLQFLFEYFSETQRNKGNFPGRFSGRQFSNSRSEMNVSTLELGDSALYLCASSLTPRREQFFGPGTRLTVL.

V usage is TRBV28 and J usage is TRBJ2-4; 9 bases fit TRBD2. Germline CDR1 is MDHEN and CDR2 is SYDVKM. The trim removed 1 base at V and 2 bases at J, leaving 6 bases unmatched. The CDR3 is 17 residues long. CDR3 bases: TGTGCCAGCAGTTTATTTCGTAGCGGGAGTACCAAAAACATTCAGTACTTC. Its protein product is CASSLFRSGSTKNIQYF.

This clonotype was observed at least ten times. This rearrangement joins TRBV18 to TRBJ1-2; 8 nucleotides line up with TRBD1. The V segment lost 3 bases and the J segment 4 bases; nucleotides outside the gene matches: 7. The CDR3 runs to 15 residues. Germline-derived CDR1 and CDR2 are KGHSH and LQKENI. The CDR3 DNA sequence: TGTGCCAGCTCACCGATGGACAGGGTGGGCTATGGCTACACCTTC. Translated: CASSPMDRVGYGYTF.

This clonotype was counted only a few times. This chain connects TRBV20-1 to TRBJ1-2, with 8 bases lining up with TRBD1. The germline V gene encodes CDR1 DFQATT and CDR2 SNEGSKA (reference sequence). The CDR3 is made up of 15 amino acids. The ends lost 0 bases at V and 2 bases at J; junction bases unmatched: 5. CDR3 loop: CSARDGAGGNYGYTF. CDR3 sequence (DNA): TGCAGTGCTAGAGATGGTGCAGGGGGCAACTATGGCTACACCTTC.

This clonotype was counted ten times or more. The chain couples TRBV5-6 to TRBJ2-5, with TRBD1 matching 8 bases. V was clipped by 4 bases and J by 4 bases; unmatched bases: 6. From germline, CDR1 is SGHDT and CDR2 YYEEEE. CDR3 size: 14 residues. This CDR3 is CASSRKTGVETQYF. CDR3 DNA: TGTGCCAGCAGCAGAAAGACAGGGGTAGAGACCCAGTACTTC.

This clonotype was detected ten times or more. J is TRBJ2-7 and V is TRBV4-3, with a weak D call TRBD2 (5 bases). CDR3 length equals 14 residues. Germline V gene sequence: CDR1 LGHNA, CDR2 YSLEER. The germline V and J ends were trimmed by 1 base and 5 bases, with 12 bases remaining between them. CDR3 sequence: CASSQGSEGDEQYF. In DNA, the CDR3 is TGCGCCAGCAGCCAAGGGTCCGAGGGAGACGAGCAGTACTTC.

The V gene is TRBV4-3, the J gene TRBJ2-7, with 8 nucleotides matching TRBD1. V lost 1 base, J lost 9 bases, and 5 bases stayed unmatched. CDR3 length: 13 residues. Germline V lookup: CDR1 LGHNA, CDR2 YSLEER. The CDR3 reads CASSQGQGTVQYF. Here the CDR3 DNA reads TGCGCCAGCAGCCAAGGACAGGGGACGGTGCAGTACTTC.

This clonotype was recorded many times. The rearrangement joins TRBV24-1 to TRBJ1-1; 9 positions agree with TRBD1. After removal of 4 bases from V and 11 bases from J, the junction contained 4 bases not matched to a gene. This CDR3 is 12 amino acids long. The V gene's germline CDR1 is KGHDR and CDR2 SFDVKD. The CDR3 DNA sequence: TGTGCCACCAGTGAACACAGGGGGCCCGCTTTCTTT. It specifies CATSEHRGPAFF.

This clonotype was found many times. The V and J genes are TRBV9 and TRBJ2-5, with D unclear. The germline CDR1 and CDR2 sequences are SGDLS and YYNGEE. This CDR3 has 14 amino acids. V was clipped by 4 bases and J by 1 base, with 11 bases between them. CDR3 in amino acids: CASSPRAFQETQYF. DNA of the CDR3: TGTGCCAGCAGCCCCCGGGCGTTCCAAGAGACCCAGTACTTC.